This entry lists 20 T cell receptor beta chains sequenced from one sample in a study of T cells in Graves' hyperthyroidism and ophthalmopathy (dated by TCRdb to about 2019). Libraries were built with multiplex PCR. Sequencer: Illumina HiSeq 2000. TCR beta CDR3 regions were amplified from RNA transcripts. The first round of RT-PCR for the TCR CDR3 was performed with the HTBI primer set and the Qiagen OneStep RT-PCR kit. TCRdb ran its own pipeline on the public reads, namely fastp trimming at Q25 and MiXCR clone calling, and kept in-frame beta chains. Duplicate CDR3 protein sequences are folded into a single record with the most common DNA and genes. For this sample there are a few hundred thousand distinct CDR3 sequences; about 20% appear just once. Approximately 49% of the sample goes to the ten largest clones. Sample: blood. Receptors originate from a woman aged 70-85 years with Graves' ophthalmopathy.

The genes are TRBV27 and TRBJ1-1; D is uncertain. V lost 0 bases, J lost 1 base, and 9 bases lay in between. There are 15 residues in the CDR3. CDR1 is MNHEY, CDR2 SMNVEV, per germline (reference sequence). The CDR3 loop reads CASSLSLRGNTEAFF. CDR3 coding DNA: TGTGCCAGCAGTTTATCCCTCCGGGGGAACACTGAAGCTTTCTTT.

In this sample, this clonotype turned up a few times. The chain combines TRBV4-1 with TRBJ1-4, with no clear D. Per germline, CDR1 MGHRA and CDR2 YSYEKL. The CDR3 has 14 residues. The germline V and J ends were trimmed by 1 base and 4 bases, with 7 bases remaining between them. The CDR3, as DNA: TGCGCCAGCAGCCAAGCAGGACTTAATGAAAAACTGTTTTTT. It codes for CASSQAGLNEKLFF.

This clonotype was observed at least ten times. The chain links TRBV2 to TRBJ1-4, with 8 bases that match TRBD1. CDR1 and CDR2 from the germline V gene are SNHLY and FYNNEI. V shed 4 bases, J shed 8 bases, and the junction held 9 bases outside the gene matches. The CDR3 is made up of 15 amino acids. The CDR3 nucleotides read TGTGCCAGCAGTGTCGGGCAGGGGGCTGACGAAAAACTGTTTTTT. Translation: CASSVGQGADEKLFF. Using reference TRBV2 and TRBJ1-4 for the parts outside the CDR3, the full variable domain is EPEVTQTPSHQVTQMGQEVILRCVPISNHLYFYWYRQILGQKVEFLVSFYNNEISEKSEIFDDQFSVERPDGSNFTLKIRSTKLEDSAMYFCASSVGQGADEKLFFGSGTQLSVL.

V is TRBV6-1 and J is TRBJ1-5; 7 bases fit TRBD1. V trimming: 6 bases; J trimming: 5 bases; junction bases outside the gene matches: 16. The CDR3 is 17 residues long. Looked up from germline, CDR1 is MNHNS and CDR2 is SASEGT. CDR3 sequence (DNA): TGTGCCAGCAGCCAAAATCCGCCCGGGACAGAGTATCAGCCCCAGCATTTT. It codes for CASSQNPPGTEYQPQHF.

This clonotype has a handful of counts. CDR3 nucleotide sequence: TGTGCCAGCAGCCAAGATCTAGGGGGCTTCGACACTGAAGCTTTCTTT. This encodes CASSQDLGGFDTEAFF. This rearrangement joins TRBV3-1 to TRBJ1-1, with 7 bases lining up with TRBD1. CDR1 and CDR2 from the germline V gene are LGHDT and YNNKEL (reference sequence). The ends lost 0 bases at V and 3 bases at J; junction bases unmatched: 7. The CDR3 has 16 residues.

The chain links TRBV10-1 to TRBJ2-2; D call uncertain. Germline V lookup: CDR1 WNHNN, CDR2 SYGVQD (reference sequence). This CDR3 spans 15 amino acids. V was cut by 3 bases and J by 6 bases, with 14 bases left in between. As DNA, the CDR3 is TGCGCCAGCAGTGATACCCCAAGCAGGTCCGGGGAGCTGTTTTTT. This gives the protein CASSDTPSRSGELFF.

The rearrangement joins TRBV19 to TRBJ1-1; 8 bases align to TRBD1. Per germline, CDR1 LNHDA and CDR2 SQIVND (reference sequence). The CDR3 extends over 14 amino acids. With V trimmed by 4 bases and J by 1 base, 2 bases remained unmatched. The CDR3 here is CASSRQGTNTEAFF. The CDR3 DNA reads as TGTGCCAGTAGTAGACAGGGGACGAACACTGAAGCTTTCTTT.

This chain connects TRBV29-1 to TRBJ1-2, with D hard to call. Between the trimmed V and J ends, which lost 0 bases and 2 bases, there was a span of 1 base. The CDR3 has 11 residues. Germline V lookup: CDR1 SQVTM, CDR2 ANQGSEA. CDR3 sequence reads: CSVEENYGYTF. The DNA of the CDR3 is TGCAGCGTTGAAGAAAACTATGGCTACACCTTC.

In nucleotides, the CDR3 is TGTGCCACCAGCAGAGGGACAGGTGTTTCTGGGGCCAACGTCCTGACTTTC. This codes for CATSRGTGVSGANVLTF. The chain couples TRBV15 to TRBJ2-6; 7 bases are a match to TRBD1. CDR3 length: 17 residues. The V segment lost 1 base and the J segment 1 base; nucleotides outside the gene matches: 4. CDR1 is LNHNV, CDR2 YYDKDF, per germline (reference sequence). The variable domain in full, completed from reference TRBV15 and TRBJ2-6, reads DAMVIQNPRYQVTQFGKPVTLSCSQTLNHNVMYWYQQKSSQAPKLLFHYYDKDFNNEADTPDNFQSRRPNTSFCFLDIRSPGLGDTAMYLCATSRGTGVSGANVLTFGAGSRLTVL.

This clonotype was found a few times. The rearrangement links TRBV7-9 to TRBJ1-2; D may be TRBD1 (6 bases). The CDR3 length is 13 residues. Germline CDR1 and CDR2: SEHNR and FQNEAQ (reference sequence). V dropped 5 bases and J dropped 5 bases, with 12 bases sitting between them. For the CDR3, the DNA is TGTGCCAGCAGCCCCATTGGACAGTATGGCTACACCTTC. Residues: CASSPIGQYGYTF. Full variable domain (remainder filled in from reference TRBV7-9 and TRBJ1-2): DTGVSQNPRHKITKRGQNVTFRCDPISEHNRLYWYRQTLGQGPEFLTYFQNEAQLEKSRLLSDRFSAERPKGSFSTLEIQRTEQGDSAMYLCASSPIGQYGYTFGSGTRLTVV.

Points on this clonotype: A read error may explain this, as a much larger clone is one base away. The chain couples TRBV11-3 to TRBJ1-1, with TRBD1 matching over 8 bases. With 4 bases clipped from V and 4 bases from J, the junction kept 2 bases outside the gene matches. Germline assignment: CDR1 SGHNT and CDR2 YENEEA. The CDR3 is made up of 13 amino acids. The CDR3 loop is CASSYGQGTEAFF. CDR3 in DNA: TGTGCCAGCAGCTACGGACAGGGCACTGAAGCTTTCTTT.

The table lists this clonotype with a few counts. The chain has TRBV28 and TRBJ2-7; 8 bases map to TRBD2. The CDR3 totals 14 residues. V gave up 6 bases and J gave up 6 bases; unmatched junction bases: 10. Germline CDR1 MDHEN, CDR2 SYDVKM. The CDR3 coding sequence is TGTGCCAGCAGCCCCCCGGGGGGGTCCGTCGAGCAGTACTTC. It encodes CASSPPGGSVEQYF.

The V gene is TRBV5-5, the J gene TRBJ2-3; no clear D. The V end lost 0 bases, the J end lost 2 bases, and 7 bases lay between the germline ends. The CDR3 loop spans 14 amino acids. Germline lookup yields CDR1 SGHKS and CDR2 YYEKEE (reference sequence). This CDR3 is CASSLVVSTDTQYF. DNA of the CDR3: TGTGCCAGCAGCTTGGTGGTATCCACAGATACGCAGTATTTT.

This clonotype was seen a handful of times. This sequence joins TRBV4-3 and TRBJ1-1; 7 bases agree with TRBD1. V was pared by 1 base and J by 10 bases, with 6 bases of the junction left unmatched. The V gene's germline CDR1 is LGHNA and CDR2 YSLEER. The CDR3 loop spans 13 amino acids. In DNA, the CDR3 is TGCGCCAGCAGCCAAGGACGACAGGGTACAGCTTTCTTT. Encoded protein: CASSQGRQGTAFF.

The sample holds many counts of this clonotype. V usage is TRBV7-2 and J usage is TRBJ2-2; D is unresolved. This CDR3 region has 14 residues. Germline CDR1 reads SGHTA; CDR2 reads FQGNSA. V was pared by 4 bases and J by 1 base, with 7 bases between. CDR3 DNA sequence: TGTGCCAGCAGCTCATACAGGAACACCGGGGAGCTGTTTTTT. It yields the protein CASSSYRNTGELFF.

This clonotype was detected only a few times. The chain combines TRBV11-3 with TRBJ2-5, with D possibly being TRBD1 (5 bases). This CDR3 contains 15 residues. Trimming stripped 5 bases from V and 0 bases from J, with 13 bases between. Germline V gene sequence: CDR1 SGHNT, CDR2 YENEEA. CDR3 sequence (DNA): TGTGCCAGCAGCGTCGGACAAAGGTACCAAGAGACCCAGTACTTC. It yields the protein CASSVGQRYQETQYF. The full variable domain, completed using reference TRBV11-3 and TRBJ2-5, is EAGVVQSPRYKIIEKKQPVAFWCNPISGHNTLYWYLQNLGQGPELLIRYENEEAVDDSQLPKDRFSAERLKGVDSTLKIQPAELGDSAVYLCASSVGQRYQETQYFGPGTRLLVL.

As DNA, the CDR3 is TGTGCCAGTACTTCACTGGGGACCTTCCCACGAGGTGAAAAACTGTTTTTT. Residues: CASTSLGTFPRGEKLFF. The chain is built from TRBV19 and TRBJ1-4, with D possibly matching TRBD1 (5 bases). The germline V gene encodes CDR1 LNHDA and CDR2 SQIVND (reference sequence). This CDR3 has 17 amino acids. Trimming shortened V by 7 bases and J by 7 bases, and 25 bases separated the two germline ends.

This clonotype has a count of ten or more. This chain uses TRBV7-8 with TRBJ1-5; 8 nucleotides line up with TRBD1. After removal of 4 bases from V and 4 bases from J, the junction contained 6 bases not matched to a gene. The CDR3 runs to 15 residues. CDR1 SGHVS and CDR2 FQNEAQ come from the germline V gene. CDR3 residues: CASSYGTGSNQPQHF. In nucleotides, the CDR3 is TGTGCCAGCAGCTACGGGACAGGATCAAATCAGCCCCAGCATTTT. The full variable domain, completed using reference TRBV7-8 and TRBJ1-5, is GAGVSQSPRYKVAKRGQDVALRCDPISGHVSLFWYQQALGQGPEFLTYFQNEAQLDKSGLPSDRFFAERPEGSVSTLKIQRTQQEDSAVYLCASSYGTGSNQPQHFGDGTRLSIL.

This clonotype was seen a few times. V is TRBV12-3 or TRBV12-4 and J is TRBJ2-2; 7 bases line up with TRBD1. Germline trimming cut 6 bases from V and 6 bases from J; bases unmatched to any gene: 13. The CDR3 covers 16 residues. CDR3 bases: TGTGCCAGCAGGGCCTTATTCGGACAGGTCCCCGGGGAGCTGTTTTTT. This codes for CASRALFGQVPGELFF.

This sequence joins TRBV5-6 and TRBJ1-1, with TRBD1 identical over 9 bases. Trimming at V came to 0 bases and at J to 7 bases, leaving 4 bases not matched to a gene. CDR1 and CDR2 (germline): SGHDT, YYEEEE. The CDR3 extends over 14 amino acids. The CDR3 loop reads CASSLGDRVYEAFF. CDR3 nucleotide sequence: TGTGCCAGCAGCTTGGGGGACAGGGTCTATGAAGCTTTCTTT. Using reference TRBV5-6 and TRBJ1-1 for the parts outside the CDR3, the full variable domain is DAGVTQSPTHLIKTRGQQVTLRCSPKSGHDTVSWYQQALGQGPQFIFQYYEEEERQRGNFPDRFSGHQFPNYSSELNVNALLLGDSALYLCASSLGDRVYEAFFGQGTRLTVV.